The 27 T cell receptor beta chains given below trace back to one sample, sequenced in a study of STAT3 mutations in large granular lymphocyte leukemia. Whole-study findings and limits: Every T-LGLL patient had at least one immunodominant TCRbeta clonotype.

Some clones are missing from TCRdb's copy, which holds only in-frame ones; the method was immunoSEQ multiplex PCR. The sample contains approximately 15,000 clones, roughly 91% of which appear only once. These receptors have no identified antigens. Sequencing was performed on peripheral blood mononuclear cells. The receptors come from a woman between 50 and 59 years old with T-cell large granular lymphocyte leukemia. Some clones in this sample may be carry-over from other donors' samples.

The rearrangement links TRBV19 to TRBJ2-1; D not resolved. Germline CDR1 is LNHDA and CDR2 is SQIVND (reference sequence). CDR3 length equals 13 residues. Trimming shortened V by 6 bases and J by 5 bases, and 11 bases separated the two germline ends. Here the CDR3 reads CASRPRNDNEQFF. CDR3 coding DNA: TGTGCCAGTAGGCCCCGCAATGACAATGAGCAGTTCTTC.

The V gene is TRBV12-5, the J gene TRBJ1-3; TRBD1 aligns across 8 bases. This CDR3 has 16 residues. Trimming at V came to 5 bases and at J to 0 bases, leaving 6 bases not matched to a gene. CDR1 is LGHNT, CDR2 FRNRAP, per germline. The CDR3 sequence: CASGLRQGPSGNTIYF. CDR3 nucleotides: TGTGCTAGTGGTCTCCGACAGGGGCCCTCTGGAAACACCATATATTTT.

This rearrangement joins TRBV9 to TRBJ2-1, with 11 bases fitting TRBD2. Germline trimming cut 4 bases from V and 4 bases from J; bases unmatched to any gene: 4. This CDR3 spans 15 amino acids. Germline loops: CDR1 SGDLS, CDR2 YYNGEE. For the CDR3, the DNA is TGTGCCAGCAGCTCAGGGACTAGCGGATACAATGAGCAGTTCTTC. Protein product: CASSSGTSGYNEQFF.

On this clone itself: A junction end diverges from the germline sequence, so it may reflect a read error. The rearrangement uses TRBV7-2 and TRBJ1-2; D may be TRBD1 (6 bases). This CDR3 region has 12 residues. Germline CDR1 and CDR2: SGHTA and FQGNSA. CDR3 amino acids: CASSLTGQNLIF. DNA for the CDR3: TGTGCCAGCAGCCTAACGGGACAAAACCTGATCTTC.

The chain combines TRBV5-1 with TRBJ1-2; D remains ambiguous. This CDR3 has 14 amino acids. Per the germline V gene, CDR1 is SGHRS and CDR2 is YFSETQ. Trimming took off 0 bases at V and 7 bases at J, with 13 bases between the two ends. The CDR3 spells CASSLVGEPGGYTF. In DNA, the CDR3 is TGCGCCAGCAGCTTGGTGGGTGAGCCGGGTGGCTACACCTTC.

The table lists this clone with a count of one. The chain is built from TRBV6-6 and TRBJ2-7; D gene ambiguous. Per germline, CDR1 MNHNY and CDR2 SVGAGI (reference sequence). Trimming took 0 bases from V and 7 from J, leaving 13 bases between them. The CDR3 runs to 14 residues. CDR3 protein: CASSYSSQTREQYF. CDR3 nucleotides: TGTGCCAGCAGTTACTCGTCCCAAACTCGGGAGCAGTACTTC.

The chain has TRBV6-5 and TRBJ2-6; D remains unclear. With 6 bases removed from V and 0 bases from J, the gap between germline ends came to 9 bases. The CDR3 extends over 15 amino acids. Germline V lookup: CDR1 MNHEY, CDR2 SVGAGI. For the CDR3, the DNA is TGTGCCAGCAGCCTTCTGGTCTCTGGGGCCAACGTCCTGACTTTC. Its translation: CASSLLVSGANVLTF.

A few counts support this clone. This sequence joins TRBV7-2 and TRBJ2-2; D gene uncertain. The V gene lost 6 bases and the J gene lost 5 bases, with 10 bases spanning the gap. In germline, CDR1 is SGHTA, CDR2 FQGNSA. This CDR3 has 13 residues. In nucleotides, the CDR3 is TGTGCCAGCAGTCGTAAGGTTACCGGGGAGCTGTTTTTT. Its protein is CASSRKVTGELFF.

The V gene is TRBV28, the J gene TRBJ1-2; 7 positions match TRBD1. After removal of 3 bases from V and 2 bases from J, the junction contained 6 bases not matched to a gene. Germline V CDR1 and CDR2: MDHEN, SYDVKM. CDR3 length equals 15 residues. In nucleotides, the CDR3 is TGTGCCAGCAGTTTCCTGGACAGGAAGAACTATGGCTACACCTTC. It encodes CASSFLDRKNYGYTF.

The sample holds a few counts of this clone. The rearrangement joins TRBV7-3 to TRBJ2-3, with 7 bases aligning to TRBD2. This CDR3 is built from 15 residues. From germline, CDR1 is SGHTA and CDR2 FQGTGA. The V gene end was trimmed by 5 bases and the J gene end by 0 bases; junction bases not matched to a gene: 5. The CDR3 DNA follows: TGTGCCAGCAGCAGACTAGCCGGAAGCACAGATACGCAGTATTTT. The encoded protein is CASSRLAGSTDTQYF.

The CDR3 DNA reads TGTGCCAGCTCAAACCTGGGACAGTCCTCTGGGGCCAACGTCCTGACTTTC. This encodes CASSNLGQSSGANVLTF. The rearrangement uses TRBV18 and TRBJ2-6; 7 nucleotides align to TRBD1. The CDR3 extends over 17 amino acids. CDR1 and CDR2 from the germline V gene are KGHSH and LQKENI. Trimming cost V 5 bases and J 0 bases; bases outside gene matches: 7.

The chain has TRBV5-1 and TRBJ2-3, with 11 positions matching TRBD2. V shed 4 bases, J shed 5 bases, and the junction held 3 bases outside the gene matches. Per the germline V gene, CDR1 is SGHRS and CDR2 is YFSETQ. The CDR3 consists of 14 residues. CDR3 region: CASSRLAGQDTQYF. The DNA of the CDR3 is TGCGCCAGCAGCCGACTAGCGGGACAAGATACGCAGTATTTT.

The V call is TRBV7-9, the J call TRBJ2-3; no firm D call. Germline assignment: CDR1 SEHNR and CDR2 FQNEAQ (reference sequence). The CDR3 spans 12 residues. The ends were cut back, 3 bases at V and 0 bases at J, with 1 base in the middle. The CDR3 reads CASSFSTDTQYF. Here the CDR3 DNA reads TGTGCCAGCAGCTTTAGCACAGATACGCAGTATTTT.

The chain carries TRBV30 and TRBJ2-7; D gene unclear. Trimming stripped 3 bases from V and 6 bases from J, with 12 bases between. Germline V gene sequence: CDR1 GTSNPN, CDR2 SVGIG (reference sequence). There are 12 residues in the CDR3. CDR3 DNA sequence: TGTGCCTGGAGAATAATGGGTAGCGAGCAGTACTTC. It encodes CAWRIMGSEQYF.

The chain links TRBV18 to TRBJ2-7; the match to TRBD2 covers 9 bases. Trimming at V came to 6 bases and at J to 6 bases, leaving 9 bases not matched to a gene. The CDR3 is made up of 14 amino acids. Germline assignment: CDR1 KGHSH and CDR2 LQKENI. CDR3 protein: CASSPAGGAVEQYF. The DNA of the CDR3 is TGTGCCAGCTCCCCCGCGGGGGGGGCTGTCGAGCAGTACTTC. The variable domain in full, with the rest retrieved from reference TRBV18 and TRBJ2-7, is NAGVMQNPRHLVRRRGQEARLRCSPMKGHSHVYWYRQLPEEGLKFMVYLQKENIIDESGMPKERFSAEFPKEGPSILRIQQVVRGDSAAYFCASSPAGGAVEQYFGPGTRLTVT.

The chain carries TRBV4-3 and TRBJ2-5; 9 bases map to TRBD2. Trimming at V came to 3 bases and at J to 3 bases, leaving 8 bases not matched to a gene. The CDR3 consists of 16 residues. Germline V CDR1 and CDR2: LGHNA, YSLEER. The CDR3 sequence is CASSQSGRPLEETQYF. The DNA of the CDR3 is TGCGCCAGCAGCCAGAGCGGGAGGCCGCTCGAAGAGACCCAGTACTTC.

This sequence joins TRBV15 and TRBJ2-7, with a tentative D call TRBD1 (7 bases). CDR1 is LNHNV and CDR2 is YYDKDF in the germline V gene (reference sequence). V lost 0 bases and J lost 4, with 13 bases in between. This CDR3 spans 15 amino acids. As DNA, the CDR3 is TGTGCCACCAGCAGAGACGCGACAGGGACTTACGAGCAGTACTTC. It translates to CATSRDATGTYEQYF. Together with reference TRBV15 and TRBJ2-7, the CDR3 gives the full variable domain: DAMVIQNPRYQVTQFGKPVTLSCSQTLNHNVMYWYQQKSSQAPKLLFHYYDKDFNNEADTPDNFQSRRPNTSFCFLDIRSPGLGDTAMYLCATSRDATGTYEQYFGPGTRLTVT.

The genes are TRBV9 and TRBJ2-3; D uncertain. V lost 2 bases and J lost 2, with 9 bases in between. The length of the CDR3 is 14 residues. Looked up from germline, CDR1 is SGDLS and CDR2 is YYNGEE. CDR3 nucleotides: TGTGCCAGCAGCGTCCGAATGTACACAGATACGCAGTATTTT. Encoded protein: CASSVRMYTDTQYF.

The gene calls are TRBV28 and TRBJ1-5; D is unclear. Germline V gene sequence: CDR1 MDHEN, CDR2 SYDVKM. The CDR3 runs 15 residues. The V gene lost 6 bases and the J gene lost 0 bases, with 12 bases spanning the gap. DNA for the CDR3: TGTGCCAGCAGCCAGACGGATTTTAGCAATCAGCCCCAGCATTTT. This codes for CASSQTDFSNQPQHF.

V is TRBV27 and J is TRBJ2-2; 11 bases align to TRBD2. V was pared by 6 bases and J by 4 bases, with 1 base of the junction left unmatched. From germline, CDR1 is MNHEY and CDR2 SMNVEV (reference sequence). CDR3 length: 14 residues. DNA of the CDR3: TGTGCCAGCAGGCTAGCGGGGGGCACCGGGGAGCTGTTTTTT. Its protein is CASRLAGGTGELFF.

V and J are TRBV27 and TRBJ2-3, with D uncertain. V lost 7 bases, J lost 0 bases, and 11 bases lay in between. Germline CDR1 and CDR2: MNHEY and SMNVEV (reference sequence). CDR3 length equals 14 residues. The CDR3 region is CASTVRESTDTQYF. The CDR3 coding sequence is TGTGCCAGCACCGTAAGAGAAAGCACAGATACGCAGTATTTT.

CDR3 in amino acids: CASSYQGSGGYTF. CDR3 sequence (DNA): TGCGCCAGCAGCTACCAAGGCTCTGGAGGCTACACCTTC. The V and J genes are TRBV5-1 and TRBJ1-2; D not certain. CDR3 size: 13 residues. Trimming cost V 3 bases and J 8 bases, with 14 bases left between them. Germline V gene lookup returns CDR1 SGHRS and CDR2 YFSETQ. Drawing the rest from reference TRBV5-1 and TRBJ1-2, the complete variable domain is KAGVTQTPRYLIKTRGQQVTLSCSPISGHRSVSWYQQTPGQGLQFLFEYFSETQRNKGNFPGRFSGRQFSNSRSEMNVSTLELGDSALYLCASSYQGSGGYTFGSGTRLTVV.

This chain connects TRBV5-1 to TRBJ2-1; D is ambiguous. The CDR3 loop spans 14 amino acids. The germline V gene encodes CDR1 SGHRS and CDR2 YFSETQ. Trimming shortened V by 3 bases and J by 5 bases, and 12 bases separated the two germline ends. CDR3 sequence reads: CASSSTRPHNEQFF. The CDR3 DNA sequence: TGCGCCAGCAGCTCGACCAGACCCCACAATGAGCAGTTCTTC.

The chain is built from TRBV7-9 and TRBJ2-1; 7 bases match TRBD2. The CDR3 totals 13 residues. Germline V gene sequence: CDR1 SEHNR, CDR2 FQNEAQ (reference sequence). The V gene end was trimmed by 6 bases and the J gene end by 10 bases; junction bases not matched to a gene: 9. The CDR3 coding sequence is TGTGCCAGCAGGATAGGGCACGGGGGGGAGCAGTTCTTC. It yields the protein CASRIGHGGEQFF. Together with reference TRBV7-9 and TRBJ2-1, the CDR3 gives the full variable domain: DTGVSQNPRHKITKRGQNVTFRCDPISEHNRLYWYRQTLGQGPEFLTYFQNEAQLEKSRLLSDRFSAERPKGSFSTLEIQRTEQGDSAMYLCASRIGHGGEQFFGPGTRLTVL.

The chain is built from TRBV19 and TRBJ1-5, with 7 bases that match TRBD1. The CDR3 is 15 amino acids. V lost 5 bases and J lost 0; bases outside the gene matches: 4. Germline V gene sequence: CDR1 LNHDA, CDR2 SQIVND (reference sequence). CDR3 in amino acids: CASSGQAYSNQPQHF. Written as DNA, the CDR3 is TGTGCCAGTAGTGGACAGGCCTATAGCAATCAGCCCCAGCATTTT. Supplemented by reference TRBV19 and TRBJ1-5, the full variable domain reads DGGITQSPKYLFRKEGQNVTLSCEQNLNHDAMYWYRQDPGQGLRLIYYSQIVNDFQKGDIAEGYSVSREKKESFPLTVTSAQKNPTAFYLCASSGQAYSNQPQHFGDGTRLSIL.

CDR3 sequence reads: CASSSRTGNYEQYF. CDR3 nucleotide sequence: TGTGCCAGCAGCTCCCGGACAGGGAACTACGAGCAGTACTTC. The rearrangement joins TRBV7-2 to TRBJ2-7; 8 bases are a match to TRBD1. The V and J ends lost 4 bases and 3 bases, in that order; junction bases with no gene match: 5. Germline V gives CDR1 SGHTA, CDR2 FQGNSA. This CDR3 contains 14 residues.

The CDR3 nucleotides read TGTGCCAGCAGTTTACCAGGAAGAAACACTGAAGCTTTCTTT. Translated: CASSLPGRNTEAFF. The rearrangement joins TRBV27 to TRBJ1-1, with D hard to call. Germline assignment: CDR1 MNHEY and CDR2 SMNVEV (reference sequence). This CDR3 is 14 amino acids long. V dropped 2 bases and J dropped 2 bases, with 9 bases sitting between them.